Below are 32 T cell receptor beta chains sequenced from a single sample in a study of OX40 agonist ivuxolimab in advanced cancers. Method: immunoSEQ multiplex PCR; TCRdb's copy keeps in-frame clones and lacks some. The sample gives approximately 68,000 clones, around 86% of which show up once; approximately 0.72% is in the top ten. Sequencing used CD4+ or CD8+ T cells sorted from blood, obtained in a trial of the OX40 agonist ivuxolimab. The source is an adult with an advanced solid tumor such as melanoma, head and neck, liver or kidney cancer.

This clone occurred a few times. The V gene is TRBV5-4, the J gene TRBJ1-6, with D tentatively TRBD1 (5 bases). This CDR3 spans 17 amino acids. V shed 0 bases and J shed 0 bases, with 10 bases lying between them. The germline V gene has CDR1 SGHNT and CDR2 YYREEE (reference sequence). The CDR3 DNA reads TGTGCCAGCAGCTTGGGGGGGGTTAGCTCCTATAATTCACCCCTCCACTTT. Protein sequence: CASSLGGVSSYNSPLHF. The full variable domain, in which reference TRBV5-4 and TRBJ1-6 provide the parts outside the CDR3, is ETGVTQSPTHLIKTRGQQVTLRCSSQSGHNTVSWYQQALGQGPQFIFQYYREEENGRGNFPPRFSGLQFPNYSSELNVNALELDDSALYLCASSLGGVSSYNSPLHFGNGTRLTVT.

The CDR3 coding sequence is TGTGCCAGCAGTTGGGCGGGGGAGCAGTACTTC. This gives the protein CASSWAGEQYF. V usage is TRBV28 and J usage is TRBJ2-7; TRBD2 might be the D (6 bases). Germline loops: CDR1 MDHEN, CDR2 SYDVKM. CDR3 size: 11 residues. The ends were cut back, 4 bases at V and 7 bases at J, with 8 bases in the middle.

This clone appeared a few times. This chain links TRBV7-7 with TRBJ1-5; D is possibly TRBD1 (5 bases). From germline, CDR1 is SSHAT and CDR2 FNYEAQ (reference sequence). Trimming pared 3 bases from V and 7 bases from J, leaving 10 bases between. The CDR3 is 13 amino acids. This CDR3 is CASSLGPGQPQHF. The CDR3 nucleotides read TGTGCCAGCAGCTTGGGCCCAGGGCAGCCCCAGCATTTT.

The rearrangement uses TRBV10-3 and TRBJ2-7; 11 positions agree with TRBD2. CDR3 size: 17 residues. The germline V gene has CDR1 ENHRY and CDR2 SYGVKD. V dropped 3 bases and J dropped 3; count of bases not matched to a gene: 10. This CDR3 reads CAISDLSGTSGYYEQYF. The CDR3 DNA reads TGTGCCATCAGTGATCTAAGTGGGACTAGCGGATACTACGAGCAGTACTTC.

V usage is TRBV7-9 and J usage is TRBJ1-1; 8 bases fit TRBD1. CDR1 is SEHNR, CDR2 FQNEAQ, per germline (reference sequence). This CDR3 is 13 amino acids long. The J segment lost 11 bases and the V segment lost 5 bases, leaving 10 bases of the junction unmatched. The CDR3 sequence: CASSQILDREAFF. The CDR3 DNA reads as TGTGCCAGCAGCCAAATTCTGGACAGGGAGGCTTTCTTT.

The chain employs TRBV25-1 and TRBJ1-6, with TRBD1 identical over 8 bases. This CDR3 has 17 amino acids. After removal of 5 bases from V and 7 bases from J, the junction contained 13 bases not matched to a gene. Germline CDR1 and CDR2: MGHDK and SYGVNS. This CDR3 reads CASSPEAGGLLNSPLHF. The DNA of the CDR3 is TGTGCCAGCAGTCCTGAGGCAGGGGGCCTTTTGAATTCACCCCTCCACTTT. Complete variable domain (other parts from reference TRBV25-1 and TRBJ1-6): EADIYQTPRYLVIGTGKKITLECSQTMGHDKMYWYQQDPGMELHLIHYSYGVNSTEKGDLSSESTVSRIRTEHFPLTLESARPSHTSQYLCASSPEAGGLLNSPLHFGNGTRLTVT.

This sequence joins TRBV6-5 and TRBJ1-4; unclear D gene. CDR3 length: 12 residues. Per the germline V gene, CDR1 is MNHEY and CDR2 is SVGAGI. Trimming took 4 bases from V and 3 from J, leaving 3 bases between them. The CDR3 sequence: CASSSPNEKLFF. CDR3 sequence (DNA): TGTGCCAGCAGTTCCCCTAATGAAAAACTGTTTTTT.

The chain is built from TRBV27 and TRBJ1-6; possibly TRBD1 for D (5 bases). V was trimmed by 5 bases and J by 4 bases, leaving 9 bases between them. The CDR3 length is 14 residues. Per the germline V gene, CDR1 is MNHEY and CDR2 is SMNVEV (reference sequence). The CDR3 nucleotides read TGTGCCAGCAGTGGAGGGGTTTATAATTCACCCCTCCACTTT. Translated, it gives CASSGGVYNSPLHF.

This sequence joins TRBV25-1 and TRBJ2-5; D may correspond to TRBD1 or TRBD2 (6 bases each). V lost 4 bases and J lost 5, with 17 bases in between. Germline CDR1 reads MGHDK; CDR2 reads SYGVNS. This CDR3 spans 15 amino acids. CDR3 sequence: CASSGTRGGWETQYF. The CDR3 nucleotides are TGTGCCAGCAGTGGTACCCGAGGGGGGTGGGAGACCCAGTACTTC.

The V call is TRBV5-1, the J call TRBJ2-5, with TRBD2 identical over 13 bases. Germline V gene data show CDR1 as SGHRS and CDR2 as YFSETQ. The V and J ends lost 2 bases and 3 bases, in that order; junction bases with no gene match: 4. The length of the CDR3 is 16 residues. The CDR3 protein is CASSFFGLAGEETQYF. The DNA of the CDR3 is TGCGCCAGCAGCTTTTTTGGACTAGCGGGGGAAGAGACCCAGTACTTC.

The chain has TRBV7-2 and TRBJ1-5, with a weak D call TRBD1 (6 bases). This CDR3 has 13 amino acids. The germline V gene encodes CDR1 SGHTA and CDR2 FQGNSA. V lost 3 bases to trimming and J lost 11 bases, with 14 bases between them. This CDR3 is CASSFAGAPAQHF. The DNA of the CDR3 is TGTGCCAGCAGCTTTGCAGGGGCCCCTGCCCAGCATTTT.

The gene calls are TRBV7-9 and TRBJ2-1, with D possibly matching TRBD1 (5 bases). The CDR3 consists of 17 residues. V was shortened by 5 bases and J by 5 bases, with 22 bases between the two germline ends. The germline V gene encodes CDR1 SEHNR and CDR2 FQNEAQ (reference sequence). CDR3 DNA: TGTGCCAGCAGCCTCGACGGCCAGGGTTGGCGGAACAATGAGCAGTTCTTC. Its protein product is CASSLDGQGWRNNEQFF. The full variable domain, its missing parts supplied by reference TRBV7-9 and TRBJ2-1, is DTGVSQNPRHKITKRGQNVTFRCDPISEHNRLYWYRQTLGQGPEFLTYFQNEAQLEKSRLLSDRFSAERPKGSFSTLEIQRTEQGDSAMYLCASSLDGQGWRNNEQFFGPGTRLTVL.

Written as DNA, the CDR3 is TGTGCCAGTAGTATAGAACAGAGGGGTAAACTGTTTTTT. Translating it yields CASSIEQRGKLFF. The chain recombines TRBV19 with TRBJ1-4; weak D call: TRBD1 (5 bases). The ends were cut back, 0 bases at V and 11 bases at J, with 10 bases in the middle. Looked up from germline, CDR1 is LNHDA and CDR2 is SQIVND (reference sequence). This CDR3 is 13 amino acids long.

J is TRBJ1-1 and V is TRBV6-6; possibly TRBD1 for D (6 bases). Trimming removed 5 bases from V and 1 base from J, with 14 bases in between. The CDR3 covers 15 residues. Germline assignment: CDR1 MNHNY and CDR2 SVGAGI (reference sequence). CDR3 nucleotide sequence: TGTGCCAGCAGTAGTGGGGGGCAAGGGAACACTGAAGCTTTCTTT. Protein product: CASSSGGQGNTEAFF.

CDR3 in amino acids: CASTPLAGEISYEQYF. The CDR3 DNA reads as TGTGCCAGCACCCCTTTAGCGGGGGAAATCTCCTACGAGCAGTACTTC. The chain has TRBV11-3 and TRBJ2-7, with 9 positions matching TRBD2. Germline V gives CDR1 SGHNT, CDR2 YENEEA. CDR3 length equals 16 residues. The V and J ends lost 7 bases and 0 bases, in that order; junction bases with no gene match: 10. Full variable domain (outside the CDR3, taken from reference TRBV11-3 and TRBJ2-7): EAGVVQSPRYKIIEKKQPVAFWCNPISGHNTLYWYLQNLGQGPELLIRYENEEAVDDSQLPKDRFSAERLKGVDSTLKIQPAELGDSAVYLCASTPLAGEISYEQYFGPGTRLTVT.

The gene calls are TRBV18 and TRBJ1-2, with D possibly matching TRBD1 (5 bases). Trimming stripped 2 bases from V and 5 bases from J, with 15 bases between. CDR3 size: 15 residues. Germline assignment: CDR1 KGHSH and CDR2 LQKENI. The DNA for the CDR3 is TGTGCCAGCTCACCAAGGGCAGGGACGATATATGGCTACACCTTC. Translated: CASSPRAGTIYGYTF.

This chain links TRBV2 with TRBJ1-2; tentatively, D is TRBD1 (6 bases). This CDR3 region has 16 residues. Trimming shortened V by 4 bases and J by 8 bases, and 23 bases separated the two germline ends. Germline loops: CDR1 SNHLY, CDR2 FYNNEI. The CDR3 sequence is CASSVTRTAERGGYTF. The CDR3 nucleotides read TGTGCCAGCAGTGTAACTAGGACAGCGGAGCGGGGAGGCTACACCTTC.

CDR3 protein: CASSSQGASTDTQYF. Here the CDR3 DNA reads TGTGCCAGTAGTTCACAGGGGGCTAGCACAGATACGCAGTATTTT. The chain links TRBV19 to TRBJ2-3, with 9 bases that match TRBD1. Per the germline V gene, CDR1 is LNHDA and CDR2 is SQIVND (reference sequence). J was trimmed by 0 bases and V by 5 bases; bases with no gene match: 3. The CDR3 spans 15 residues.

V gene TRBV19 combines with J gene TRBJ2-7; 9 nucleotides agree with TRBD2. The CDR3 is 15 residues long. Looked up from germline, CDR1 is LNHDA and CDR2 is SQIVND (reference sequence). The ends lost 6 bases at V and 2 bases at J; junction bases unmatched: 8. The DNA of the CDR3 is TGTGCCAGTAGGCCTGGGGAGCGGGAGGCCTACGAGCAGTACTTC. Residues: CASRPGEREAYEQYF.

This chain links TRBV4-3 with TRBJ2-6; D is ambiguous. Germline-derived CDR1 and CDR2 are LGHNA and YSLEER. This CDR3 contains 17 residues. Trimming removed 0 bases at V and 0 bases at J, with 9 bases between. CDR3 protein: CASSQEVRLSGANVLTF. The CDR3 DNA is TGCGCCAGCAGCCAAGAGGTTCGCCTCTCTGGGGCCAACGTCCTGACTTTC.

This chain links TRBV7-2 with TRBJ1-1; a possible D gene is TRBD1 (5 bases). V gave up 3 bases and J gave up 1 base, with 15 bases separating them. The CDR3 runs to 16 residues. In germline, CDR1 is SGHTA, CDR2 FQGNSA. CDR3 amino acids: CASSFPPGGENTEAFF. The CDR3 DNA is TGTGCCAGCAGCTTCCCCCCTGGGGGAGAGAACACTGAAGCTTTCTTT.

This clone came up once. This sequence joins TRBV19 and TRBJ2-7; 7 bases are shared with TRBD2. Germline V gene data show CDR1 as LNHDA and CDR2 as SQIVND (reference sequence). The ends lost 7 bases at V and 2 bases at J; junction bases unmatched: 11. The CDR3 length is 15 residues. The CDR3 nucleotides are TGTGCCAGTACTCCACGGGCTAGCGGACCCTACGAGCAGTACTTC. As protein: CASTPRASGPYEQYF.

The V call is TRBV5-3, the J call TRBJ2-3; 7 bases agree with TRBD1. TRBV5-3 carries the ORF label, with uncertain function. The CDR3 sequence is 16 residues long. The V segment lost 4 bases and the J segment 0 bases; nucleotides outside the gene matches: 8. The CDR3 protein is CARSTGQPPSTDTQYF. The CDR3 DNA follows: TGTGCCAGAAGCACGGGACAGCCACCGAGCACAGATACGCAGTATTTT.

The J gene is TRBJ2-2, the V gene TRBV19, with D possibly matching TRBD2 (5 bases). V dropped 5 bases and J dropped 5 bases, with 12 bases sitting between them. Looked up from germline, CDR1 is LNHDA and CDR2 is SQIVND (reference sequence). There are 14 residues in the CDR3. CDR3 sequence (DNA): TGTGCCAGTAGTCCCCAGCGGCTGACCGGGGAGCTGTTTTTT. Encoded protein: CASSPQRLTGELFF.

The chain joins TRBV19 to TRBJ1-2; D unresolved. In germline, CDR1 is LNHDA, CDR2 SQIVND (reference sequence). This CDR3 region has 13 residues. Trimming shortened V by 4 bases and J by 4 bases, and 10 bases separated the two germline ends. The CDR3 loop is CASSTTDGYGYTF. The DNA for the CDR3 is TGTGCCAGTAGTACCACAGACGGCTATGGCTACACCTTC.

The rearrangement uses TRBV11-2 and TRBJ1-5; no clear D. CDR3 length: 15 amino acids. V gave up 4 bases and J gave up 2 bases, with 12 bases separating them. CDR1 and CDR2 (germline): SGHAT, FQNNGV. Written as DNA, the CDR3 is TGTGCCAGCAGCTCGACTACCTATCGCAATCAGCCCCAGCATTTT. Its protein is CASSSTTYRNQPQHF. The full variable domain, its missing parts supplied by reference TRBV11-2 and TRBJ1-5, is EAGVAQSPRYKIIEKRQSVAFWCNPISGHATLYWYQQILGQGPKLLIQFQNNGVVDDSQLPKDRFSAERLKGVDSTLKIQPAKLEDSAVYLCASSSTTYRNQPQHFGDGTRLSIL.

V and J are TRBV28 and TRBJ1-4, with TRBD1 as a possible D gene (5 bases). From germline, CDR1 is MDHEN and CDR2 SYDVKM. V shed 6 bases and J shed 13 bases, with 15 bases lying between them. This CDR3 contains 12 residues. CDR3 coding DNA: TGTGCCAGCAGCTCGGCGGGGGACGGACTGTTTTTT. Protein: CASSSAGDGLFF.

This chain joins TRBV19 and TRBJ2-3; D remains ambiguous. The CDR3 length is 15 residues. Trimming pared 0 bases from V and 0 bases from J, leaving 7 bases between. Per germline, CDR1 LNHDA and CDR2 SQIVND (reference sequence). The CDR3 nucleotides read TGTGCCAGTAGTATAGATCGGCGGAGCACAGATACGCAGTATTTT. Protein product: CASSIDRRSTDTQYF.

V usage is TRBV19 and J usage is TRBJ1-2; maybe TRBD1 (5 bases). V was trimmed by 3 bases and J by 4 bases, leaving 15 bases between them. Germline lookup yields CDR1 LNHDA and CDR2 SQIVND (reference sequence). The CDR3 runs to 15 residues. CDR3 sequence reads: CASSIGAQVSYGYTF. CDR3 DNA sequence: TGTGCCAGTAGTATCGGAGCACAGGTATCCTATGGCTACACCTTC.

This chain connects TRBV6-1 to TRBJ1-4; TRBD1 matches at 8 bases. The CDR3 is 13 residues long. The J segment lost 8 bases and the V segment lost 7 bases, leaving 6 bases of the junction unmatched. Germline V gene lookup returns CDR1 MNHNS and CDR2 SASEGT. The CDR3 is CASTGTGGEKLFF. CDR3 nucleotides: TGTGCCAGCACGGGGACAGGCGGAGAAAAACTGTTTTTT.

On this clone: At one end, the junction sequence differs from germline, possibly due to a read error. The rearrangement links TRBV10-3 to TRBJ2-2; D tentatively fits TRBD1 or TRBD2 (5 bases each). CDR1 ENHRY and CDR2 SYGVKD come from the germline V gene. This CDR3 has 14 residues. The CDR3 DNA reads as TGTGCCATCGGTGACTTTGGGGGCACCGGGGAGCTGTTTTTT. As protein: CAIGDFGGTGELFF.

This sequence joins TRBV5-4 and TRBJ2-1; the D gene is possibly TRBD2 (6 bases). Germline values: CDR1 SGHNT, CDR2 YYREEE (reference sequence). The germline V and J ends were trimmed by 0 bases and 8 bases, with 15 bases remaining between them. This CDR3 spans 15 amino acids. CDR3 nucleotide sequence: TGTGCCAGCAGCTTGGGACCGAACTGGGGGGATGAGCAGTTCTTC. It translates to CASSLGPNWGDEQFF.